The 25 T cell receptor beta chains below all came from one sample that was sequenced in a study of early T cells in non-severe SARS-CoV-2 infection. Via MiXCR, TCRdb re-called the 5' RACE reads, giving one row per CDR3 protein. The profile covers roughly 100,000 distinct CDR3 sequences, with approximately 14% appearing a single time and 5% to 7.5% taken by the ten largest. Material for sequencing was whole blood. Source of these receptors: an adult who was a healthcare worker with PCR-confirmed SARS-CoV-2 infection or an uninfected control (not recorded which).

The chain has TRBV9 and TRBJ1-6; no clear D. Germline-derived CDR1 and CDR2 are SGDLS and YYNGEE. This CDR3 has 15 residues. V dropped 0 bases and J dropped 7 bases, with 11 bases sitting between them. In DNA, the CDR3 is TGTGCCAGCAGCGTAGAAAAGATCGGGAATTCACCCCTCCACTTT. It is translated as CASSVEKIGNSPLHF.

The chain links TRBV28 to TRBJ2-1; D is possibly TRBD1 (6 bases). The CDR3 has 13 residues. Germline V lookup: CDR1 MDHEN, CDR2 SYDVKM. Trimming cost V 7 bases and J 7 bases, with 14 bases left between them. The CDR3 nucleotides read TGTGCCAGCACCGTACAGGGCCGGAATGAGCAGTTCTTC. This sequence encodes CASTVQGRNEQFF.

The V gene is TRBV3-1, the J gene TRBJ2-3; D perhaps matches TRBD1 (6 bases). CDR1 LGHDT and CDR2 YNNKEL come from the germline V gene (reference sequence). CDR3 length: 16 residues. V lost 1 base to trimming and J lost 0 bases, with 11 bases between them. CDR3 sequence (DNA): TGTGCCAGCAGCCAAGGTTGGGACACTAGCACAGATACGCAGTATTTT. Translated: CASSQGWDTSTDTQYF.

This clonotype showed up just a few times. The chain is built from TRBV5-6 and TRBJ2-3, with D unclear. V lost 4 bases and J 2 bases, leaving 8 bases between the germline ends. This CDR3 is built from 13 residues. From germline, CDR1 is SGHDT and CDR2 YYEEEE. In nucleotides, the CDR3 is TGTGCCAGCAGCGACCTCACCACAGATACGCAGTATTTT. This gives the protein CASSDLTTDTQYF.

The chain links TRBV28 to TRBJ1-5; TRBD1 matches 8 bases. The germline CDR1 and CDR2 sequences are MDHEN and SYDVKM. The length of the CDR3 is 15 residues. V dropped 6 bases and J dropped 2; count of bases not matched to a gene: 6. This CDR3 reads CASRSTGVGNQPQHF. The CDR3 DNA is TGTGCCAGCAGGTCGACAGGGGTAGGCAATCAGCCCCAGCATTTT.

This clonotype was observed a few times. The chain combines TRBV4-2 with TRBJ1-2; the D gene is possibly TRBD1 (6 bases). The CDR3 runs to 14 residues. CDR1 is LGHNA and CDR2 is YNFKEQ in the germline V gene. V lost 3 bases to trimming and J lost 4 bases, with 12 bases between them. The CDR3 spells CASSQVTGPYGYTF. The CDR3 DNA reads TGTGCCAGCAGCCAGGTGACAGGACCCTATGGCTACACCTTC.

This clonotype was seen only a few times. The rearrangement joins TRBV5-8 to TRBJ2-2; either TRBD1 or TRBD2 may fit D (5 bases each). This CDR3 contains 17 residues. Germline V lookup: CDR1 SGHTS, CDR2 YDEGEE. Trimming removed 1 base at V and 4 bases at J, with 17 bases between. CDR3 sequence reads: CASSLIRLSGGTGELFF. The CDR3 DNA reads as TGTGCCAGCAGCTTGATACGGCTCTCTGGGGGCACCGGGGAGCTGTTTTTT.

This clonotype appeared a few times. The gene calls are TRBV7-9 and TRBJ1-2; no reliable D call. Per the germline V gene, CDR1 is SEHNR and CDR2 is FQNEAQ (reference sequence). CDR3 length: 15 amino acids. V shed 0 bases and J shed 0 bases, with 8 bases lying between them. CDR3 residues: CASSLAGISNYGYTF. In DNA, the CDR3 is TGTGCCAGCAGCTTAGCGGGCATTTCTAACTATGGCTACACCTTC. Combining the CDR3 with reference TRBV7-9 and TRBJ1-2 gives the whole variable domain DTGVSQNPRHKITKRGQNVTFRCDPISEHNRLYWYRQTLGQGPEFLTYFQNEAQLEKSRLLSDRFSAERPKGSFSTLEIQRTEQGDSAMYLCASSLAGISNYGYTFGSGTRLTVV.

V is TRBV6-5 and J is TRBJ1-5; TRBD1 is a possible D gene (5 bases). The CDR3 is made up of 12 amino acids. V lost 4 bases, J lost 10 bases, and 11 bases lay in between. Germline CDR1 reads MNHEY; CDR2 reads SVGAGI. The DNA for the CDR3 is TGTGCCAGCAGTTCCCAGGGAAACCCCCAGCATTTT. Residues: CASSSQGNPQHF.

The chain combines TRBV20-1 with TRBJ2-2; D is possibly TRBD1 (5 bases). CDR3 length: 15 amino acids. The V end lost 3 bases, the J end lost 6 bases, and 17 bases lay between the germline ends. CDR1 DFQATT and CDR2 SNEGSKA come from the germline V gene (reference sequence). The DNA of the CDR3 is TGCAGTGCTAGCCGACACCTTCTAGGGGCCGGGGAGCTGTTTTTT. Amino acids: CSASRHLLGAGELFF.

This chain joins TRBV5-1 and TRBJ2-4, with D unclear. Per germline, CDR1 SGHRS and CDR2 YFSETQ. Trimming shortened V by 4 bases and J by 0 bases, and 8 bases separated the two germline ends. This CDR3 contains 14 residues. For the CDR3, the DNA is TGCGCCAGCAGCATGACACAAGCCAAAAACATTCAGTACTTC. It is translated as CASSMTQAKNIQYF.

This clonotype was detected ten times or more. The chain links TRBV27 to TRBJ2-1; possibly TRBD2 for D (5 bases). The germline V gene has CDR1 MNHEY and CDR2 SMNVEV (reference sequence). The V gene lost 6 bases and the J gene lost 4 bases, with 13 bases spanning the gap. The CDR3 sequence is 14 residues long. The CDR3 spells CASSLSLVYNEQFF. Written as DNA, the CDR3 is TGTGCCAGCAGCCTATCACTAGTTTACAATGAGCAGTTCTTC.

The V call is TRBV27, the J call TRBJ2-4, with 10 bases that match TRBD1. Per germline, CDR1 MNHEY and CDR2 SMNVEV (reference sequence). Germline trimming cut 4 bases from V and 7 bases from J; bases unmatched to any gene: 1. The CDR3 has 13 amino acids. For the CDR3, the DNA is TGTGCCAGCAGTTCGGACAGGGGGAACATTCAGTACTTC. Encoded protein: CASSSDRGNIQYF.

V and J are TRBV15 and TRBJ1-5; D is unresolved. The V and J ends lost 6 bases and 0 bases respectively, with 6 bases between them. This CDR3 contains 13 residues. Germline V gives CDR1 LNHNV, CDR2 YYDKDF (reference sequence). In DNA form, the CDR3 reads TGTGCCACCAGGGCGAATAGCAATCAGCCCCAGCATTTT. Protein product: CATRANSNQPQHF.

The V call is TRBV7-6, the J call TRBJ2-3, with no clear D. In germline, CDR1 is SGHVS, CDR2 FNYEAQ. Trimming removed 6 bases from V and 2 bases from J, with 15 bases in between. The CDR3 is 15 amino acids. The CDR3 DNA is TGTGCCAGCAGTCTACAATGGAGCCCCACAGATACGCAGTATTTT. This encodes CASSLQWSPTDTQYF.

V is TRBV2 and J is TRBJ1-3; D unclear. Trimming left V 4 bases short and J 4 bases short, with 14 bases between. Germline values: CDR1 SNHLY, CDR2 FYNNEI. The CDR3 totals 15 residues. The CDR3: CASSVVQGSGNTIYF. CDR3 bases: TGTGCCAGCAGTGTGGTTCAAGGCTCGGGAAACACCATATATTTT.

At least ten counts were recorded for this clonotype. V and J are TRBV27 and TRBJ2-7, with a weak D call TRBD1 (5 bases). The CDR3 has 15 residues. Germline V gene data show CDR1 as MNHEY and CDR2 as SMNVEV (reference sequence). V lost 2 bases, J lost 3 bases, and 14 bases lay in between. CDR3 amino acids: CASSLTPRVSYEQYF. Here the CDR3 DNA reads TGTGCCAGCAGTTTAACGCCCAGGGTAAGCTACGAGCAGTACTTC.

This clonotype was detected a few times. The chain links TRBV9 to TRBJ1-6; a possible D gene is TRBD1 (6 bases). Germline lookup yields CDR1 SGDLS and CDR2 YYNGEE. The V end was cut by 4 bases, the J end by 7 bases, with 15 bases between. This CDR3 region has 15 residues. CDR3 residues: CASSPHRVENSPLHF. CDR3 DNA sequence: TGTGCCAGCAGCCCCCACAGGGTTGAGAATTCACCCCTCCACTTT.

This clonotype showed up many times. This rearrangement joins TRBV9 to TRBJ1-2; no definite D call. The CDR3 is 16 residues long. V lost 4 bases and J 7 bases, leaving 23 bases between the germline ends. The V gene's germline CDR1 is SGDLS and CDR2 YYNGEE. The CDR3 DNA is TGTGCCAGCAGCCCCTGGCCTGAAAGGGCGGAGAGTGGCTACACCTTC. This gives the protein CASSPWPERAESGYTF. The complete variable domain, with remaining parts taken from reference TRBV9 and TRBJ1-2, reads DSGVTQTPKHLITATGQRVTLRCSPRSGDLSVYWYQQSLDQGLQFLIQYYNGEERAKGNILERFSAQQFPDLHSELNLSSLELGDSALYFCASSPWPERAESGYTFGSGTRLTVV.

The chain links TRBV5-1 to TRBJ2-7; D is perhaps TRBD1 (6 bases). The CDR3 runs to 17 residues. Between the trimmed V and J ends, which lost 0 bases and 9 bases, there was a span of 25 bases. Germline CDR1 SGHRS, CDR2 YFSETQ. The CDR3 DNA reads as TGCGCCAGCAGCTTGGGGTGGGACACAGCTAGAAATCTAAGGCAGTACTTC. It encodes CASSLGWDTARNLRQYF.

This chain connects TRBV7-8 to TRBJ2-3, with D possibly matching TRBD1 (6 bases). Germline assignment: CDR1 SGHVS and CDR2 FQNEAQ. CDR3 length: 16 amino acids. The V end was cut by 4 bases, the J end by 0 bases, with 14 bases between. The CDR3 is CASSSPGGSSTDTQYF. The CDR3 bases are TGTGCCAGCAGCTCCCCTGGGGGCTCTAGCACAGATACGCAGTATTTT.

The rearrangement links TRBV29-1 to TRBJ2-5; TRBD2 is a possible D gene (6 bases). Trimming removed 7 bases at V and 5 bases at J, with 11 bases between. This CDR3 contains 11 residues. The V gene's germline CDR1 is SQVTM and CDR2 ANQGSEA. The CDR3 protein is CSGLGGETQYF. DNA for the CDR3: TGCAGCGGCCTTGGAGGGGAGACCCAGTACTTC.

This clonotype was seen a handful of times. V usage is TRBV28 and J usage is TRBJ2-5; 7 bases fit TRBD2. Germline assignment: CDR1 MDHEN and CDR2 SYDVKM. Trimming removed 0 bases from V and 5 bases from J; junction bases left unmatched: 3. The CDR3 is 14 residues long. CDR3 in amino acids: CASSLWKTSETQYF. CDR3 DNA sequence: TGTGCCAGCAGTTTATGGAAGACTAGCGAGACCCAGTACTTC.

This clonotype was seen a few times. V and J are TRBV4-3 and TRBJ2-7; D remains ambiguous. Germline CDR1 reads LGHNA; CDR2 reads YSLEER. V lost 1 base and J 0 bases, leaving 10 bases between the germline ends. This CDR3 spans 15 amino acids. The CDR3 loop is CASSQVARFSYEQYF. CDR3 nucleotides: TGCGCCAGCAGCCAAGTCGCAAGATTCTCCTACGAGCAGTACTTC.

The chain couples TRBV10-3 to TRBJ2-3; TRBD2 matches at 13 bases. Germline V lookup: CDR1 ENHRY, CDR2 SYGVKD. The CDR3 totals 15 residues. V trimming: 9 bases; J trimming: 0 bases; junction bases outside the gene matches: 3. The DNA of the CDR3 is TGTGCCATAGGGACTAGCGGGGCGAGCACAGATACGCAGTATTTT. It is translated as CAIGTSGASTDTQYF.